This entry concerns a single T cell receptor (beta chain). Its specificity is unknown. This CDR3 comprises 13 residues. The V end was cut by 4 bases, the J end by 8 bases, with 15 bases between. Germline V CDR1 and CDR2: SGHDT, YYEEEE. Vbeta (60) and Jbeta (13) primers were used in the PCR. The data were produced by immunoSEQ multiplex PCR, yet TCRdb's version contains in-frame clones alone and is incomplete. The sample holds around 250,000 clones, 75% to 85% seen once. This entry comes from a study of cytomegalovirus exposure and HLA in healthy donors. About the research overall: Earlier, 200 million or so T cells were analyzed, and 90 million to 140 million unique TCR beta sequences were found among them. Findings and caveats of the study: A later analysis showed that HLA-associated TCR beta chains had undergone more clonal expansion than equally common others. A link between a missense DCLRE1C variant and TCR beta V- and J-gene trimming emerged from a later analysis. As was reported, the HLA-A and HLA-B alleles of most subjects were accurately predicted from TCR beta sequences.

Input material: PBMCs. The TCR comes from an older woman in good health and CMV-seropositive. The chain couples TRBV5-6 to TRBJ1-2, with D unclear. The CDR3 loop reads CASSGVSGNGYTF. DNA of the CDR3: TGTGCCAGCAGCGGGGTATCGGGGAACGGCTACACCTTC.